The 32 T cell receptor beta chains listed next were all sequenced from one sample in a study of Tregs in tolerant kidney transplant recipients. Sequencing was performed with immunoSEQ multiplex PCR; in TCRdb, only in-frame clones are kept and a portion is missing. The sample shows approximately 67,000 clones, over 85% of them seen only once. The sample here was CD8+ T cells from blood, taken before the transplant. The receptors were sampled from a human donor who received a combined kidney and bone marrow transplant.

The gene calls are TRBV30 and TRBJ1-5, with 8 nucleotides matching TRBD1. V was pared by 0 bases and J by 6 bases, with 1 base of the junction left unmatched. This CDR3 spans 13 amino acids. Germline values: CDR1 GTSNPN, CDR2 SVGIG (reference sequence). The CDR3 region is CAWSVQGGQPQHF. The CDR3, as DNA: TGTGCCTGGAGTGTACAGGGGGGTCAGCCCCAGCATTTT.

J is TRBJ2-2 and V is TRBV6-1, with unresolved D. Germline V gives CDR1 MNHNS, CDR2 SASEGT. The CDR3 spans 12 residues. V was trimmed by 9 bases and J by 1 base, leaving 6 bases between them. CDR3 residues: CASRQNTGELFF. The CDR3 nucleotides read TGTGCCAGTCGACAGAACACCGGGGAGCTGTTTTTT.

The chain couples TRBV5-8 to TRBJ2-3, with a weak D call TRBD1 (6 bases). The V and J ends lost 2 bases and 2 bases respectively, with 12 bases between them. This CDR3 has 15 residues. Germline V gene data show CDR1 as SGHTS and CDR2 as YDEGEE. CDR3 bases: TGTGCCAGCAGCTTCTACAGGGTTGACACAGATACGCAGTATTTT. Translated, it gives CASSFYRVDTDTQYF.

This clone was counted a single time. The chain combines TRBV7-3 with TRBJ2-3; the D is unclear. Germline assignment: CDR1 SGHTA and CDR2 FQGTGA. Trimming cost V 4 bases and J 0 bases, with 11 bases left between them. This CDR3 contains 15 residues. The CDR3, as DNA: TGTGCCAGCAGCTCTCTTGGCGGAAGCACAGATACGCAGTATTTT. It specifies CASSSLGGSTDTQYF.

The chain recombines TRBV27 with TRBJ2-3; 7 bases align to TRBD2. Germline assignment: CDR1 MNHEY and CDR2 SMNVEV (reference sequence). The CDR3 runs 13 residues. The CDR3: CLASSGISDTQYF. The CDR3 DNA reads as TGTCTTGCGTCTAGCGGAATTTCAGATACGCAGTATTTT.

A word on this clone: Because the CDR3's place on the DNA is in doubt, the DNA is left out and the CDR3 is given as listed by TCRdb. The chain has TRBV10-3 and TRBJ2-1; TRBD2, the table's D call, was not compared with the DNA. The CDR3 is 15 residues long, ends included. The germline CDR1 and CDR2 sequences are ENHRY and SYGVKD. This chain's CDR3 is CAISTSGESYNEQFF.

This clone was seen a few times. V is TRBV7-7 and J is TRBJ2-3; 7 bases are shared with TRBD2. J was trimmed by 3 bases and V by 5 bases; bases with no gene match: 2. CDR3 length: 13 residues. The germline V gene encodes CDR1 SSHAT and CDR2 FNYEAQ (reference sequence). The CDR3 here is CASSAGLTDTQYF. Here the CDR3 DNA reads TGTGCCAGCAGCGCGGGACTAACAGATACGCAGTATTTT. Variable domain in full (rest from reference TRBV7-7 and TRBJ2-3): GAGVSQSPRYKVTKRGQDVTLRCDPISSHATLYWYQQALGQGPEFLTYFNYEAQPDKSGLPSDRFSAERPEGSISTLTIQRTEQRDSAMYRCASSAGLTDTQYFGPGTRLTVL.

J is TRBJ2-7 and V is TRBV6-5; 9 positions match TRBD2. The CDR3 covers 15 residues. With V trimmed by 2 bases and J by 2 bases, 4 bases remained unmatched. CDR1 is MNHEY, CDR2 SVGAGI, per germline. CDR3 nucleotide sequence: TGTGCCAGCAGTTACGGTAGCGGGGGAACCTACGAGCAGTACTTC. Its translation is CASSYGSGGTYEQYF.

The chain uses TRBV2 and TRBJ1-5; D gene ambiguous. This CDR3 comprises 15 residues. Trimming removed 4 bases from V and 0 bases from J, with 10 bases in between. Germline V CDR1 and CDR2: SNHLY, FYNNEI. CDR3 amino acids: CASSVSFYSNQPQHF. The CDR3 DNA is TGTGCCAGCAGTGTTTCGTTTTATAGCAATCAGCCCCAGCATTTT.

This sequence joins TRBV5-1 and TRBJ2-5, with 9 bases lining up with TRBD2. Germline assignment: CDR1 SGHRS and CDR2 YFSETQ. The V gene end was trimmed by 3 bases and the J gene end by 5 bases; junction bases not matched to a gene: 11. This CDR3 region has 16 residues. CDR3 nucleotide sequence: TGCGCCAGCAGCTCGGCGGGGGGGCAAGTAGGGGAGACCCAGTACTTC. Encoded protein: CASSSAGGQVGETQYF.

The V call is TRBV7-8, the J call TRBJ2-1, with a possible D match to TRBD2 (7 bases). The germline V and J ends were trimmed by 5 bases and 6 bases, with 20 bases remaining between them. This CDR3 comprises 16 residues. Germline V lookup: CDR1 SGHVS, CDR2 FQNEAQ. The CDR3 here is CASSGEGGGTFNEQFF. CDR3 bases: TGTGCCAGCAGCGGGGAGGGGGGGGGCACCTTCAATGAGCAGTTCTTC. Using reference TRBV7-8 and TRBJ2-1 for the parts outside the CDR3, the full variable domain is GAGVSQSPRYKVAKRGQDVALRCDPISGHVSLFWYQQALGQGPEFLTYFQNEAQLDKSGLPSDRFFAERPEGSVSTLKIQRTQQEDSAVYLCASSGEGGGTFNEQFFGPGTRLTVL.

This clone was counted once. The chain recombines TRBV4-1 with TRBJ1-1; no clear D. The CDR3 is 15 residues long. The V gene's germline CDR1 is MGHRA and CDR2 YSYEKL. The V and J ends lost 4 bases and 1 base respectively, with 13 bases between them. CDR3 bases: TGCGCCAGCAGCCCCACCCGTAGTACGAACACTGAAGCTTTCTTT. Protein product: CASSPTRSTNTEAFF.

This clone was seen more than once but under ten times. This chain joins TRBV7-9 and TRBJ2-5; possible D gene TRBD2, 5 bases. The V and J ends lost 1 base and 6 bases respectively, with 9 bases between them. Germline CDR1 is SEHNR and CDR2 is FQNEAQ (reference sequence). This CDR3 is built from 13 residues. The CDR3: CASSLGTPQTQYF. DNA for the CDR3: TGTGCCAGCAGCTTAGGGACTCCCCAGACCCAGTACTTC. The whole variable domain, remainder taken from reference TRBV7-9 and TRBJ2-5, is DTGVSQNPRHKITKRGQNVTFRCDPISEHNRLYWYRQTLGQGPEFLTYFQNEAQLEKSRLLSDRFSAERPKGSFSTLEIQRTEQGDSAMYLCASSLGTPQTQYFGPGTRLLVL.

In DNA, the CDR3 is TGTGCCAGCAGCTCGTCTCTGTCGGGCACTGAAGCTTTCTTT. Residues: CASSSSLSGTEAFF. The V and J genes are TRBV7-3 and TRBJ1-1; D remains unclear. This CDR3 comprises 14 residues. The germline gives CDR1 SGHTA, CDR2 FQGTGA. V lost 4 bases, J lost 4 bases, and 13 bases lay in between. Complete variable domain (other parts from reference TRBV7-3 and TRBJ1-1): GAGVSQTPSNKVTEKGKYVELRCDPISGHTALYWYRQSLGQGPEFLIYFQGTGAADDSGLPNDRFFAVRPEGSVSTLKIQRTERGDSAVYLCASSSSLSGTEAFFGQGTRLTVV.

The chain combines TRBV7-2 with TRBJ1-2; D uncertain. This CDR3 is 14 amino acids long. Between the trimmed V and J ends, which lost 1 base and 4 bases, there was a span of 10 bases. CDR1 and CDR2 from the germline V gene are SGHTA and FQGNSA. CDR3 nucleotide sequence: TGTGCCAGCAGCTTAGAGCTGTATGGCTATGGCTACACCTTC. Its protein is CASSLELYGYGYTF.

The rearrangement uses TRBV6-5 and TRBJ1-5; D is undetermined. This CDR3 region has 14 residues. CDR1 and CDR2 (germline): MNHEY, SVGAGI. Trimming pared 7 bases from V and 6 bases from J, leaving 16 bases between. This chain's CDR3 is CASTRAVEGQPQHF. The DNA for the CDR3 is TGTGCCAGCACCCGGGCCGTGGAGGGTCAGCCCCAGCATTTT.

The V call is TRBV2, the J call TRBJ1-5, with D perhaps TRBD1 (6 bases). V was clipped by 6 bases and J by 2 bases, with 17 bases between them. Germline V CDR1 and CDR2: SNHLY, FYNNEI. This CDR3 is 16 amino acids long. The CDR3 DNA is TGTGCCAGCAGCGTAGGGATCCAGGGGCGCAATCAGCCCCAGCATTTT. Translating gives CASSVGIQGRNQPQHF.

The chain combines TRBV7-2 with TRBJ2-7, with 9 bases identical to TRBD1. J gave up 2 bases and V 6 bases, and 5 bases lay outside the gene matches. This CDR3 comprises 14 residues. Germline CDR1 reads SGHTA; CDR2 reads FQGNSA. CDR3 in amino acids: CASSPGTGPYEQYF. CDR3 DNA sequence: TGTGCCAGCAGTCCTGGGACAGGGCCCTACGAGCAGTACTTC.

J is TRBJ1-5 and V is TRBV5-4; possibly TRBD1 for D (5 bases). Germline CDR1 reads SGHNT; CDR2 reads YYREEE (reference sequence). The CDR3 is 13 residues long. The V end lost 7 bases, the J end lost 7 bases, and 15 bases lay between the germline ends. CDR3 sequence: CASCAGRGQPQHF. CDR3 bases: TGTGCCAGCTGTGCTGGTCGGGGGCAGCCCCAGCATTTT. Full variable domain (rest looked up from reference TRBV5-4 and TRBJ1-5): ETGVTQSPTHLIKTRGQQVTLRCSSQSGHNTVSWYQQALGQGPQFIFQYYREEENGRGNFPPRFSGLQFPNYSSELNVNALELDDSALYLCASCAGRGQPQHFGDGTRLSIL.

The chain links TRBV7-9 to TRBJ2-1; no definite D call. With 2 bases removed from V and 9 bases from J, the gap between germline ends came to 8 bases. This CDR3 contains 12 residues. The V gene's germline CDR1 is SEHNR and CDR2 FQNEAQ (reference sequence). CDR3 coding DNA: TGTGCCAGCAGCTTACCCGGCGGTGAGCAGTTCTTC. Amino acids: CASSLPGGEQFF.

V gene TRBV18 combines with J gene TRBJ2-7, with a possible D match to TRBD1 (6 bases). This CDR3 region has 16 residues. Between the trimmed V and J ends, which lost 2 bases and 4 bases, there was a span of 18 bases. Looked up from germline, CDR1 is KGHSH and CDR2 is LQKENI. The CDR3 DNA is TGTGCCAGCTCACCATTTAAACAGGGAGTAACTTACGAGCAGTACTTC. Its translation: CASSPFKQGVTYEQYF.

The genes are TRBV19 and TRBJ1-5; weak D call: TRBD1 (6 bases). The V and J ends lost 3 bases and 4 bases respectively, with 16 bases between them. This CDR3 has 16 residues. Germline assignment: CDR1 LNHDA and CDR2 SQIVND (reference sequence). The CDR3 sequence: CASSIGPTGLNQPQHF. The CDR3 nucleotides read TGTGCCAGTAGTATTGGCCCGACAGGCCTGAATCAGCCCCAGCATTTT.

The rearrangement links TRBV19 to TRBJ2-7; maybe TRBD1 (6 bases). The CDR3 has 14 residues. Per germline, CDR1 LNHDA and CDR2 SQIVND (reference sequence). V gave up 5 bases and J gave up 4 bases, with 15 bases separating them. The CDR3 spells CASSRTVLGYEQYF. CDR3 bases: TGTGCCAGTAGTCGGACAGTCCTTGGGTACGAGCAGTACTTC.

The gene calls are TRBV6-5 and TRBJ2-1, with 7 bases aligning to TRBD2. The V gene end was trimmed by 2 bases and the J gene end by 2 bases; junction bases not matched to a gene: 6. The germline V gene encodes CDR1 MNHEY and CDR2 SVGAGI. The CDR3 is made up of 16 amino acids. CDR3 sequence (DNA): TGTGCCAGCAGTTACACCCTAGCGGTGGCCTACAATGAGCAGTTCTTC. Its translation: CASSYTLAVAYNEQFF.

This clone was counted only a few times. The chain joins TRBV27 to TRBJ2-7, with D possibly being TRBD1 (5 bases). The CDR3 spans 14 residues. V was cut by 5 bases and J by 0 bases, with 11 bases left in between. The germline CDR1 and CDR2 sequences are MNHEY and SMNVEV (reference sequence). DNA of the CDR3: TGTGCCAGCAGTAGGACATCTGGCTCCTACGAGCAGTACTTC. Encoded protein: CASSRTSGSYEQYF.

This chain links TRBV13 with TRBJ2-5; 10 bases align to TRBD2. CDR1 PRHDT and CDR2 FYEKMQ come from the germline V gene (reference sequence). V lost 1 base and J lost 14; bases outside the gene matches: 4. The CDR3 sequence is 12 residues long. DNA of the CDR3: TGTGCCAGCAGCTTAGAAGGGACTAGCGCATACTTC. Its translation: CASSLEGTSAYF.

This clone was picked up one time. V and J are TRBV11-2 and TRBJ2-1, with TRBD2 identical over 7 bases. The CDR3 covers 15 residues. Germline-derived CDR1 and CDR2 are SGHAT and FQNNGV. V lost 1 base and J lost 0; bases outside the gene matches: 0. CDR3 nucleotide sequence: TGTGCCAGCAGCTTAGGCGGGAGCTCCTACAATGAGCAGTTCTTC. Translation: CASSLGGSSYNEQFF.

The V and J genes are TRBV6-6 and TRBJ2-7; the match to TRBD1 covers 9 bases. Germline V gene sequence: CDR1 MNHNY, CDR2 SVGAGI (reference sequence). The CDR3 length is 14 residues. The V and J ends lost 6 bases and 5 bases, in that order; junction bases with no gene match: 8. The CDR3 region has the DNA TGTGCCAGCAGCTACGGGACAGGGTTGGACGAGCAGTACTTC. Translated, it gives CASSYGTGLDEQYF.

The chain links TRBV4-3 to TRBJ2-3, with D hard to call. The CDR3 covers 15 residues. Germline values: CDR1 LGHNA, CDR2 YSLEER. Trimming removed 3 bases at V and 4 bases at J, with 14 bases between. CDR3: CASSQGRLGPDTQYF. The CDR3 DNA follows: TGCGCCAGCAGCCAGGGCCGGTTGGGCCCAGATACGCAGTATTTT.

The V gene is TRBV11-1, the J gene TRBJ1-1, with a tentative D call TRBD1 (5 bases). The CDR3 is 16 residues long. Trimming pared 0 bases from V and 1 base from J, leaving 12 bases between. In germline, CDR1 is SGHAT, CDR2 FQDESV (reference sequence). The CDR3 here is CASSLAGEGKNTEAFF. CDR3 nucleotides: TGTGCCAGCAGCTTAGCGGGGGAGGGAAAGAACACTGAAGCTTTCTTT. The variable domain in full, completed from reference TRBV11-1 and TRBJ1-1, reads EAEVAQSPRYKITEKSQAVAFWCDPISGHATLYWYRQILGQGPELLVQFQDESVVDDSQLPKDRFSAERLKGVDSTLKIQPAELGDSAMYLCASSLAGEGKNTEAFFGQGTRLTVV.

This chain uses TRBV4-3 with TRBJ2-5, with TRBD1 as a possible D gene (5 bases). The CDR3 runs 14 residues. V was pared by 0 bases and J by 4 bases, with 9 bases between. Germline-derived CDR1 and CDR2 are LGHNA and YSLEER. CDR3 nucleotide sequence: TGCGCCAGCAGCCAAGATAATGGGGCAGAGACCCAGTACTTC. It translates to CASSQDNGAETQYF.

The chain uses TRBV7-2 and TRBJ2-2; D unresolved. V lost 2 bases and J 5 bases, leaving 3 bases between the germline ends. Per the germline V gene, CDR1 is SGHTA and CDR2 is FQGNSA. The CDR3 has 12 amino acids. The CDR3 region has the DNA TGTGCCAGCAGCTTACGGACCGGGGAGCTGTTTTTT. This sequence encodes CASSLRTGELFF.